The rows below give T cell receptor beta chains drawn from one sample of a study of T-cell reconstitution after alpha-beta-depleted transplantation in children. One entry per CDR3 protein results from TCRdb running MiXCR on the PCR reads. The data hold 300,000 to 400,000 distinct CDR3 sequences, with about an eighth observed a single time. This specimen consisted of PBMCs, obtained from the stem cell graft. The receptors here all came from a human donor who donated a stem cell graft to a child with Fanconi anemia. CDR3s include the opening cysteine and the closing phenylalanine or tryptophan. The D gene is left open where the match is weak. Clone size is stated in some rows and not others, as once, few, many or a class when expanded.

cdr3_nt cdr3_aa cdr3_length v_call d_call clone_size j_call
TGTGCCAGCACGAAAAGGGAAAGTGTAGAGACCCAGTACTTC CASTKRESVETQYF 14 TRBV3-1 NA few TRBJ2-5
TGTGCCAGCAGCCCTGGGGGACTAGCTGGAGAGACCCAGTACTTC CASSPGGLAGETQYF 15 TRBV7-2 TRBD2 many TRBJ2-5
TGTGCCAGCAGTCCTCATACTAGCGGGGTGACAGATACGCAGTATTTT CASSPHTSGVTDTQYF 16 TRBV6-2/TRBV6-3 TRBD2 few TRBJ2-3
TGTGCCAGCAGCTTAGAACACGGCAATTCACCCCTCCACTTT CASSLEHGNSPLHF 14 TRBV7-9 NA NA TRBJ1-6
TGTGCCAGCAGCCAAGAATATACAGATACGCAGTATTTT CASSQEYTDTQYF 13 TRBV4-2 NA few TRBJ2-3
TGTGCCAGCAGCTTATGGGACAGGTCTCGAAATGAGCAGTTCTTC CASSLWDRSRNEQFF 15 TRBV7-2 TRBD1 NA TRBJ2-1
TGCAGTGCGGGTGGACAGGGGGCGTTCAATGAGCAGTTCTTC CSAGGQGAFNEQFF 14 TRBV20-1 TRBD1 NA TRBJ2-1
TGTGCCTGGAAGATGGGGTGGGGGGGGCAAGAGACCCAGTACTTC CAWKMGWGGQETQYF 15 TRBV30 TRBD2 few TRBJ2-5
TGCAGCGTTGAATACTCAGATACGCAGTATTTT CSVEYSDTQYF 11 TRBV29-1 NA NA TRBJ2-3
TGTGCCAGCAGCCCAAGGACCCCGAGGACCCAGTACTTC CASSPRTPRTQYF 13 TRBV28 NA few TRBJ2-5
TGCGCCAGCAGCCAAGATTTGAGGAGGGGGGTTGAGCAGTTCTTC CASSQDLRRGVEQFF 15 TRBV4-3 NA few TRBJ2-1
TGTGCCAGCACTCCCGGGGGCTCTGAAGCTTTCTTT CASTPGGSEAFF 12 TRBV12-3/TRBV12-4 NA many TRBJ1-1
TGCAGTGCCTCACCCACCCGGGCCATGAGCTACAATGAGCAGTTCTTC CSASPTRAMSYNEQFF 16 TRBV20-1 NA many TRBJ2-1
TGTGCCAGCAGCCAAGATCAGGGGGGCTACACCTTC CASSQDQGGYTF 12 TRBV3-1 NA NA TRBJ1-2
TGTGCCAGCAGCTTGGTTTTATATAGCAATCAGCCCCAGCATTTT CASSLVLYSNQPQHF 15 TRBV5-5 NA few TRBJ1-5
TGTGCCAGCAGCCAACTCAGGGATAACTATGGCTACACCTTC CASSQLRDNYGYTF 14 TRBV3-1 NA many TRBJ1-2